The entry below describes one T cell receptor beta chain. Its antigen is currently unknown. The sample carries other DNA sequences with the same CDR3. This sample is drawn from a study of cytomegalovirus exposure and HLA in healthy donors. Study context: For the roughly 390 genotyped donors, 80% to 90% fell within the Caucasian-associated ancestry cluster.

Primers included in the PCR were 60 Vbeta and 13 Jbeta primers. Libraries were prepared by immunoSEQ multiplex PCR; TCRdb keeps only in-frame clonotypes and omits some of them. The sample holds 130,000 or so clones; approximately 80% are singletons and the top ten take 4.2%. Overall study results and limits: A prior analysis recorded that most TCR beta V segments were productive about 90% or about 30% of the time. It was reported in a later analysis that an Asian-associated ancestry cluster showed fewer N-insertions than the roughly 620-donor mean.

Material: PBMCs. The receptor was derived from a male donor in good health and CMV-seropositive.

CDR3: CATSGAGYGYTF. The CDR3 DNA follows: TGTGCCACCAGCGGGGCCGGCTATGGCTACACCTTC. The J gene is TRBJ1-2, the V gene TRBV15; D is perhaps TRBD1 (5 bases). This CDR3 comprises 12 residues. V was trimmed by 5 bases and J by 4 bases, leaving 8 bases between them. Germline V CDR1 and CDR2: LNHNV, YYDKDF (reference sequence).